The TCR beta chain under discussion was sequenced for a study of T cell changes during pregnancy in multiple sclerosis. Assay used: immunoSEQ multiplex PCR; TCRdb lists only in-frame clones, some missing. The table records 47,000 or so clones, roughly 90% of them present only once. From germline, CDR1 is MDHEN and CDR2 SYDVKM. V dropped 3 bases and J dropped 2 bases, with 11 bases sitting between them. CDR3 length equals 14 residues. This material consisted of peripheral blood, taken in the first trimester of pregnancy. The source is a female donor with multiple sclerosis, enrolled in a pregnancy study. The chain carries TRBV28 and TRBJ2-7; D is unresolved. DNA for the CDR3: TGTGCCAGCAGTTTCTGGGCCACTCCCTACGAGCAGTACTTC. This codes for CASSFWATPYEQYF.